This T cell receptor beta chain was captured in a study of CD8 T cells in Susac syndrome. General study results and limits: Clonal expansion was not seen in any Susac syndrome CD4+ T cell repertoire.

Concerning this clonotype: Its antigen is undetermined.

Germline values: CDR1 DFQATT, CDR2 SNEGSKA (reference sequence). V shed 5 bases and J 2 bases; nucleotides not matched to a gene: 5. CDR3 length: 13 residues. Sequencing of TCR beta was undertaken in CD8+ and CD4+ T cells derived from blood. RNA was extracted with the RNeasy kit, and a quantity of 0.5 to 1 ug was reverse transcribed using random hexamers. The TCR beta CDR3 was amplified by immunoSEQ multiplex PCR across 54 Vbeta, 13 Jbeta. TCRdb called the immunoSEQ multiplex PCR reads again in MiXCR, with one record for every CDR3 protein. This table holds over 150,000 distinct CDR3 sequences, over 90% found once.

Sequences were obtained from CD4+ T cells from PBMCs. The TCR was taken from a human donor with Susac syndrome. This rearrangement joins TRBV20-1 to TRBJ2-7; 8 bases are shared with TRBD2. The CDR3 nucleotides read TGCAGTGCTCATAGCGGGAATACCTACGAGCAGTACTTC. Amino acid sequence: CSAHSGNTYEQYF.